The 21 T cell receptor beta chains given below trace back to one sample, sequenced in a study of tumor-infiltrating lymphocytes in primary liver carcinoma (dated by TCRdb to about 2017). Blood RNA was extracted from unsorted whole blood using TRIzol reagent, and germline DNA was obtained with the DNeasy Blood & Tissue kit. Instrument on record: Illumina HiSeq 2500. TCRbeta-specific cDNA was reverse-transcribed from 500 ng total RNA using a constant-region primer and ProtoScript II reverse transcriptase. The TCRbeta libraries were prepared through three rounds of nested multiplex PCR following a slightly modified ARM-PCR procedure. The first two PCR rounds used multiplex TRBV1-TRBV30 forward primers with a Cbeta reverse primer, each for roughly 10 cycles. Starting from the raw public reads, TCRdb applied fastp trimming at Q25, assembled clones with MiXCR and retained in-frame beta chains. Every distinct CDR3 protein forms one entry, paired with its most common genes and DNA. The sample table shows 150,000 to 200,000 distinct CDR3 sequences, and 60% are seen once. The ten largest clones add up to 70% to 80% of the sample.

Specimen: peripheral blood. The receptors shown here come from a man in his forties with primary liver carcinoma and hepatitis B virus infection.

This chain connects TRBV28 to TRBJ1-4; TRBD1 matches 10 bases. J gave up 7 bases and V 7 bases, and 9 bases lay outside the gene matches. The CDR3 has 15 amino acids. Germline V CDR1 and CDR2: MDHEN, SYDVKM. CDR3 sequence reads: CASTSRDRGFEKLFF. The CDR3 DNA reads as TGTGCCAGCACCTCCCGGGACAGGGGATTTGAAAAACTGTTTTTT.

A remark on this clonotype: One end of the junction varies from germline; a read error may be responsible. The chain has TRBV11-2 and TRBJ2-1, with 8 bases aligning to TRBD1. The germline gives CDR1 SGHAT, CDR2 FQNNGV. CDR3 length: 12 amino acids. The CDR3 coding sequence is TGTGCCAGCAGCTCGGACAGGGCTGAGCAGTCCTTC. Translated, it gives CASSSDRAEQSF.

As to this clonotype: Since a much larger clone is just one base distant, this may be a read error. The genes are TRBV4-1 and TRBJ2-2; 13 bases fit TRBD2. CDR1 is MGHRA, CDR2 YSYEKL, per germline. The CDR3 is 18 amino acids. The CDR3 bases are TGCGCCAGCAGACAAGGGCCGGGACTAGCGGGACGAACCGGGGAGCTGTTTTTT. Its protein product is CASRQGPGLAGRTGELFF.

As to this clonotype: One end of the junction does not line up with germline, which may come from a read error. The gene calls are TRBV29-1 and TRBJ1-2, with 7 positions matching TRBD1. CDR1 and CDR2 (germline): SQVTM, ANQGSEA. The CDR3 length is 13 residues. CDR3 sequence reads: CSVLDRENYGYSF. The CDR3 DNA sequence: TGCAGCGTGCTTGACAGGGAGAACTATGGCTACTCCTTC.

As regards this clonotype: At one end the junction does not follow the germline gene, possibly because of a read error. The chain combines TRBV6-2 or TRBV6-3 with TRBJ2-1; TRBD1 matches 7 bases. The CDR3 contains 13 residues. CDR1 is MNHEY, CDR2 SVGEGT, per germline. The CDR3 here is CASSAGTVHDQFF. DNA of the CDR3: TGTGCCAGCAGTGCCGGGACAGTCCATGACCAGTTCTTC.

The sample holds a few counts of this clonotype. The chain combines TRBV6-6 with TRBJ2-5, with D possibly matching TRBD2 (5 bases). V was pared by 5 bases and J by 7 bases, with 8 bases between. Germline V lookup: CDR1 MNHNY, CDR2 SVGAGI (reference sequence). The CDR3 is 11 amino acids. The CDR3 reads CASSAGGTQYF. As DNA, the CDR3 is TGTGCCAGCAGTGCCGGAGGGACCCAGTACTTC.

The chain carries TRBV6-5 and TRBJ1-3, with 9 bases matching TRBD1. V was pared by 6 bases and J by 2 bases, with 2 bases of the junction left unmatched. The germline gives CDR1 MNHEY, CDR2 SVGAGI. The CDR3 is 14 residues long. CDR3 amino acids: CASRGTGTGNTIYF. The CDR3 region has the DNA TGTGCCAGCAGGGGGACAGGGACTGGAAACACCATATATTTT.

With regard to this clonotype: This sequence may be a read error, since a much larger clone differs from it by one base. This chain connects TRBV6-5 to TRBJ1-3; D is possibly TRBD1 (5 bases). CDR1 is MNHEY, CDR2 SVGAGI, per germline. This CDR3 spans 15 amino acids. CDR3 bases: TGTGCCAGCAGTTACAGCAGGGAAGCCGGAAACACCATGTATTTT. It translates to CASSYSREAGNTMYF.

Turning to this clonotype: A read error may produce the germline difference seen at one junction end. The chain employs TRBV4-2 and TRBJ2-3, with TRBD2 identical over 8 bases. In germline, CDR1 is LGHNA, CDR2 YNFKEQ. This CDR3 spans 19 amino acids. As DNA, the CDR3 is TGTGCCAGCAGCCAAGATCCCCTAGCGGGTGCGGGAAGCACAGATACTCAGTATTTT. It is translated as CASSQDPLAGAGSTDTQYF.

This clonotype was seen more than once but under ten times. The V call is TRBV29-1, the J call TRBJ2-7, with 8 bases identical to TRBD1. V lost 2 bases, J lost 7 bases, and 10 bases stayed unmatched. Germline-derived CDR1 and CDR2 are SQVTM and ANQGSEA. CDR3 length: 14 amino acids. The CDR3 DNA is TGCAGCGTTGAAACGAGGCAGGGGGCTGGGGAGCAGTACTTC. Encoded protein: CSVETRQGAGEQYF.

In regard to this clonotype: The junction and the germline gene differ at one end; a read error may be behind it. The V gene is TRBV5-5, the J gene TRBJ2-5; no definite D call. The CDR3 has 14 amino acids. Germline-derived CDR1 and CDR2 are SGHKS and YYEKEE (reference sequence). CDR3: CASSLWSTEETQCF. The CDR3 nucleotides are TGTGCCAGCAGTTTGTGGTCCACGGAAGAGACCCAGTGCTTC. The full variable domain, completed using reference TRBV5-5 and TRBJ2-5, is DAGVTQSPTHLIKTRGQQVTLRCSPISGHKSVSWYQQVLGQGPQFIFQYYEKEERGRGNFPDRFSARQFPNYSSELNVNALLLGDSALYLCASSLWSTEETQCFGPGTRLLVL.

As concerns this clonotype: Germline is not matched at one junction end, which may reflect a read error. This chain links TRBV11-2 with TRBJ2-1; D could derive from TRBD1 or TRBD2 (5 bases each). This CDR3 region has 13 residues. CDR1 and CDR2 from the germline V gene are SGHAT and FQNNGV. CDR3 coding DNA: TGTACCAGCAGCCTATGGGGGAGAACTGAGCAGTTCTTC. Its translation: CTSSLWGRTEQFF.

This clonotype was seen more than once but under ten times. The chain employs TRBV7-9 and TRBJ2-1; 8 bases match TRBD1. CDR1 SEHNR and CDR2 FQNEAQ come from the germline V gene (reference sequence). V lost 5 bases, J lost 0 bases, and 3 bases stayed unmatched. The CDR3 has 15 residues. This CDR3 reads CASSLQGASYNEQFF. In DNA, the CDR3 is TGTGCCAGCAGCCTCCAGGGGGCCTCCTACAATGAGCAGTTCTTC.

The CDR3 DNA reads TGCAGCGTTGTGGGACTAGTAGAAGAGACCCAGTACTTC. This translates into CSVVGLVEETQYF. The rearrangement joins TRBV29-1 to TRBJ2-5, with TRBD2 identical over 8 bases. This CDR3 spans 13 amino acids. Trimming at V came to 4 bases and at J to 3 bases, leaving 4 bases not matched to a gene. CDR1 is SQVTM, CDR2 ANQGSEA, per germline. The whole variable domain, filled in from reference TRBV29-1 and TRBJ2-5, reads SAVISQKPSRDICQRGTSLTIQCQVDSQVTMMFWYRQQPGQSLTLIATANQGSEATYESGFVIDKFPISRPNLTFSTLTVSNMSPEDSSIYLCSVVGLVEETQYFGPGTRLLVL.

The chain joins TRBV6-2 or TRBV6-3 to TRBJ2-1; 11 nucleotides align to TRBD2. Trimming removed 6 bases from V and 10 bases from J; junction bases left unmatched: 2. The CDR3 length is 12 residues. Germline V gene lookup returns CDR1 MNHEY and CDR2 SVGEGT. The CDR3 sequence: CASRASGREQFF. For the CDR3, the DNA is TGTGCCAGCAGGGCTAGCGGGAGGGAGCAGTTCTTC.

This clonotype was observed a handful of times. The CDR3 region is CASSQDRSSGNDEQFF. The CDR3 nucleotides are TGCGCCAGCAGCCAAGATAGGAGTAGCGGGAATGATGAGCAGTTCTTC. This chain connects TRBV4-1 to TRBJ2-1, with 8 bases that match TRBD2. Germline CDR1 and CDR2: MGHRA and YSYEKL. The V gene end was trimmed by 0 bases and the J gene end by 8 bases; junction bases not matched to a gene: 9. This CDR3 spans 16 amino acids.

The chain joins TRBV6-1 to TRBJ2-1; weak D call: TRBD2 (5 bases). Germline V gives CDR1 MNHNS, CDR2 SASEGT. This CDR3 comprises 11 residues. V lost 8 bases, J lost 9 bases, and 11 bases lay in between. CDR3 protein: CASPYGIEQFF. CDR3 coding DNA: TGTGCCAGCCCCTACGGGATTGAGCAGTTCTTC.

The chain joins TRBV10-2 to TRBJ2-7, with D tentatively TRBD1 (5 bases). The germline V gene has CDR1 WSHSY and CDR2 SAAADI. Trimming pared 7 bases from V and 0 bases from J, leaving 13 bases between. The CDR3 is 14 amino acids. For the CDR3, the DNA is TGCGCCAGCACCGTCAGGGAAAGCTCCTACGAGCAGTACTTC. This codes for CASTVRESSYEQYF.

This clonotype was seen ten or more times. This chain joins TRBV11-2 and TRBJ1-2; D is undetermined. The CDR3 has 13 amino acids. The ends were cut back, 7 bases at V and 2 bases at J, with 11 bases in the middle. CDR1 is SGHAT, CDR2 FQNNGV, per germline. Here the CDR3 reads CASTSWGNYGYTF. CDR3 bases: TGTGCCAGCACCTCTTGGGGAAACTATGGCTACACCTTC.

In regard to this clonotype: A clone one base away is much larger, so this may be a read error. The chain employs TRBV11-2 and TRBJ2-4, with TRBD1 identical over 7 bases. Germline-derived CDR1 and CDR2 are SGHAT and FQNNGV. V was clipped by 5 bases and J by 6 bases; unmatched bases: 10. There are 15 residues in the CDR3. The DNA of the CDR3 is TGTGCCAGCAGCCATGGGACAGTGAGCAGAAACATTCAGTACTTC. This encodes CASSHGTVSRNIQYF.

V usage is TRBV5-4 and J usage is TRBJ2-7; 7 bases align to TRBD2. Per germline, CDR1 SGHNT and CDR2 YYREEE (reference sequence). The CDR3 contains 13 residues. The V segment lost 5 bases and the J segment 3 bases; nucleotides outside the gene matches: 5. The CDR3 nucleotides read TGTGCCAGCAGTAGGCCTAGCGGCTACGAGCAGTACTTC. It yields the protein CASSRPSGYEQYF. Complete variable domain (other parts from reference TRBV5-4 and TRBJ2-7): ETGVTQSPTHLIKTRGQQVTLRCSSQSGHNTVSWYQQALGQGPQFIFQYYREEENGRGNFPPRFSGLQFPNYSSELNVNALELDDSALYLCASSRPSGYEQYFGPGTRLTVT.